This TCR beta chain is from a study of T cells in Graves' hyperthyroidism and ophthalmopathy. The CDR3 is 18 amino acids. The V gene lost 6 bases and the J gene lost 4 bases, with 27 bases spanning the gap. This clonotype was counted many times. RNA transcripts yielded amplified TCR beta CDR3 regions. A set of HTBI primers served as the primers for a first-round RT-PCR of the TCR CDR3. TCRdb analysed the multiplex PCR reads with MiXCR anew, one entry per CDR3 protein. The table has about 770,000 distinct CDR3 sequences, about 17% seen once. V gene TRBV12-3 or TRBV12-4 combines with J gene TRBJ2-5; no definite D call. This receptor was obtained from a woman aged 50 to 60 with Graves' hyperthyroidism that later progressed to Graves' ophthalmopathy. Specimen: blood. The chain's CDR3 is CASSRGGQAKGNRETQYF. CDR3 nucleotides: TGTGCCAGCAGCCGAGGTGGGCAAGCCAAGGGAAATCGAGAGACCCAGTACTTC.